This TCR beta chain was captured in a study of glioma-infiltrating T cells after dendritic cell vaccination (dated by TCRdb to 2016 to 2017). In terms of the full investigation: A cohort of 15 glioblastoma patients from Phase I and II dendritic cell vaccination trials was included, of whom 9 were newly diagnosed and 6 had recurrent disease. Between 2003 and 2012, the patients were given dendritic cell vaccination pulsed with autologous tumor lysate. The vaccine consisted of monocyte-derived dendritic cells cultured less than eight days with IL-4 and GM-CSF, then pulsed overnight with autologous tumor lysate. Three intradermal dendritic cell vaccine injections were administered to patients at biweekly intervals in the arm below the axilla. In glioblastoma patients vaccinated with dendritic cells, deep sequencing of TCR beta CDR3 regions served to measure the amount of tumor-infiltrating lymphocytes and to compare repertoires between tumor and blood. Survival after dendritic cell vaccination was correlated with TCR sequencing metrics such as TIL content and the overlap between tumor and blood repertoires. Overall results and qualifications from the work: The three-group TCR overlap response model was characterized as speculative, and prospective validation of the model was stated to be required. No direct relationship between TCR clonality and survival was found, suggesting a diverse polyclonal response may matter. The cohort was small and heterogeneous, few patients had complete blood and tumor sets, and even fewer had initial-recurrent tumor pairs. Higher estimated pretreatment TIL content predicted longer time to progression and overall survival after dendritic cell vaccination.

Using the immunoSEQ assay, TCRB CDR3 regions were amplified from roughly 1.9 micrograms of genomic DNA, or from all available DNA when less than that was on hand. The multiplex PCR employed 60 forward primers targeting TCR V beta segments and 13 reverse primers targeting J beta segments. To estimate reads per starting template, synthetic control templates were spiked into each sample at limiting dilution. The Illumina HiSeq System generated sequencing reads of 87 bp. Regarding the original processing steps: PCR and sequencing errors were removed by a nearest neighbor algorithm that merged closely related sequences. TCR overlap was defined as the percentage of unique tumor TCR beta sequences that were also found in the peripheral blood of the same patient. The table was pulled from immuneACCESS by TCRdb, which kept in-frame rearrangements only. Such tables lose some clones; where checked, under half of the loss comes from unresolved V genes, and the rest has no known cause. V, J and clone size were drawn from that table, and D and trimming were deduced from the DNA. In all, the sample holds more than 45,000 clones, and around 85% of those were seen once. Around 14% of the sample comes from the top ten.

CDR1 SEHNR and CDR2 FQNEAQ are derived from the germline V gene (reference sequence). The cysteine opens and the phenylalanine closes a CDR3 of 16 amino acids. Only the CDR3 DNA is retained, 48 bases long and in frame from the first base. Ends trimmed: V by 0 bases, J by 2 bases; bases unmatched to a gene: 6. The time point label corresponds to: after dendritic cell vaccination, including at tumor progression/relapse. Patients were selected on the basis of adequate residual fresh-frozen tumor tissue and more than two years of available survival data. Molecular status otherwise varied across the glioblastoma patients, but none of them carried an isocitrate dehydrogenase mutation. PBMC were collected before vaccination, two weeks after the third vaccination, and at tumor progression when it occurred. The Qiagen DNeasy Blood extraction Kit was used for extraction of genomic DNA. Regarding this clone: Its antigen remains undetermined. Per-base qualities were not stored, and no clone one base away is much larger.

The starting material was blood, obtained after dendritic cell vaccination. The sequence links TRBV7-9 to TRBJ2-7, with 8 central nucleotides matching TRBD1. The receptor was derived from a human donor with glioblastoma. The CDR3 amino acid sequence is: CASSLALGQATYEQYF. The sequenced DNA: TGTGCCAGCAGCTTAGCGTTGGGACAGGCAACCTACGAGCAGTACTTC.